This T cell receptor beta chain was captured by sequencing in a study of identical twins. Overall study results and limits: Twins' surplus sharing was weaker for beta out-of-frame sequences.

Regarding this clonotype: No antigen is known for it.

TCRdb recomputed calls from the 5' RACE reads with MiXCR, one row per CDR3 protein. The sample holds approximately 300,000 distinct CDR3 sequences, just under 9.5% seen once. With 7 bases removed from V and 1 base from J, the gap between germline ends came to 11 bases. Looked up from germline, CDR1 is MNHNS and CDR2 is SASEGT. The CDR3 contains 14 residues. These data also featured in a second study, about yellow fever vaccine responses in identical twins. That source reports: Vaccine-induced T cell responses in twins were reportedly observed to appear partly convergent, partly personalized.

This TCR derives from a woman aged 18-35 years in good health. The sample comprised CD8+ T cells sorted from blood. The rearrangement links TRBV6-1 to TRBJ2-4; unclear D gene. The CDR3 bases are TGTGCCAGCATCTTTTCCCTGGCCAAAAACATTCAGTACTTC. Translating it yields CASIFSLAKNIQYF.